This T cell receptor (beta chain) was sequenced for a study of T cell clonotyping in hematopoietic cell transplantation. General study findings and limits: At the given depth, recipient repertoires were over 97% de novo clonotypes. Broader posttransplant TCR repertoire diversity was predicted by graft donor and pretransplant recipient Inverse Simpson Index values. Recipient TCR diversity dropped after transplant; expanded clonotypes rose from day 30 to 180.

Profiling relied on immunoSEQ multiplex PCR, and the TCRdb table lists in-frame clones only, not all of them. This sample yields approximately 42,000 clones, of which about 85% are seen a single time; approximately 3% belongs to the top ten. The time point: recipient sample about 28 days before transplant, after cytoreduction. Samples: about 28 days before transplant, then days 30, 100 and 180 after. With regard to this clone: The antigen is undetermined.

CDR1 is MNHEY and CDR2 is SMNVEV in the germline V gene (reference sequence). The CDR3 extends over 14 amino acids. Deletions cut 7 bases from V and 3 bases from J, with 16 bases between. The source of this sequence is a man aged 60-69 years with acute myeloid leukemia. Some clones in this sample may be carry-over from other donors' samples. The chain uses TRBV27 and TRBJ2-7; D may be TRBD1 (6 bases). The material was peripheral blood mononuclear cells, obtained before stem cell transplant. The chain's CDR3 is CASNVGGPGYEQYF. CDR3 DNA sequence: TGTGCCAGCAACGTTGGGGGCCCTGGCTACGAGCAGTACTTC.